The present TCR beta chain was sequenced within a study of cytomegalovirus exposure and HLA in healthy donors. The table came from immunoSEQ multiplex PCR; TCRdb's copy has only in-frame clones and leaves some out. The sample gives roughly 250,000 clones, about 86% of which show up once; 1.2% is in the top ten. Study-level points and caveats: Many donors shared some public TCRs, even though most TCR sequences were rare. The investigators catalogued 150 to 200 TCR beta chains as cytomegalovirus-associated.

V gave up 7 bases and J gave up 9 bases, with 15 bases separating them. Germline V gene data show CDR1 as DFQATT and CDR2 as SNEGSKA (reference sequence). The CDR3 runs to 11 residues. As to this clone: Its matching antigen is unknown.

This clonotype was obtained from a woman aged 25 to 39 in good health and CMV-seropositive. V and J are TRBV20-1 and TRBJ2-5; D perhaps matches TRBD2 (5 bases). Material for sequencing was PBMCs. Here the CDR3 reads CSGSPGSAQYF. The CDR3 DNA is TGCAGTGGAAGCCCGGGGTCCGCCCAGTACTTC.